This T cell receptor (beta chain) was captured by sequencing in a study of cytomegalovirus exposure and HLA in healthy donors. Primers: 60 Vbeta forward and 13 Jbeta reverse. Using immunoSEQ multiplex PCR, the repertoire was profiled, and TCRdb retains in-frame clones only, with some absent. The repertoire holds around 180,000 clones, with 65% to 85% as singletons. Details on this clone: Its cognate antigen is unknown.

Findings and caveats of the study: In a later analysis, a genetic analysis reported fewer productive-TCR N-insertions in an Asian-associated ancestry cluster than the cohort average.

Healthy donors of bone marrow made up the group. The germline gives CDR1 MRHNA, CDR2 SNTAGT. V was clipped by 3 bases and J by 8 bases; unmatched bases: 9. The length of the CDR3 is 14 residues. Sequenced input: PBMCs. This chain connects TRBV6-4 to TRBJ1-2; the match to TRBD1 covers 7 bases. The receptor was derived from a man in his fifties or sixties in good health and CMV-seronegative. CDR3 residues: CASSEDRPTYGYTF. DNA for the CDR3: TGTGCCAGCAGTGAGGACAGGCCAACCTACGGCTACACCTTC.